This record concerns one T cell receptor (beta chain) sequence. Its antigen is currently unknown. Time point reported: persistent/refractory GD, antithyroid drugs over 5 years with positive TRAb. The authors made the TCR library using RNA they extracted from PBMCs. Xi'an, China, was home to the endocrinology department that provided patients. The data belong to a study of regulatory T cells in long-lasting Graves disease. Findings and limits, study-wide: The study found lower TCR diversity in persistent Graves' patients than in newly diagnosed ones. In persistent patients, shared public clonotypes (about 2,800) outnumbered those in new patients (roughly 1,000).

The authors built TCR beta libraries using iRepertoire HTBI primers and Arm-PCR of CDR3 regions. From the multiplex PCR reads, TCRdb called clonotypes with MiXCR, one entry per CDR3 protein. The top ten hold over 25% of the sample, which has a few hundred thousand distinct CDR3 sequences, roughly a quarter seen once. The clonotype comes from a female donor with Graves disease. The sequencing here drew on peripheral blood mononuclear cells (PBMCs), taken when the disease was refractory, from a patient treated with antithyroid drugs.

The CDR3 sequence: CASVSYNEKLFF. The DNA of the CDR3 is TGTGCCAGCGTCTCCTATAATGAAAAACTGTTTTTT. V gene TRBV7-2 combines with J gene TRBJ1-4, with no clear D. The CDR3 spans 12 residues. Trimming left V 8 bases short and J 4 bases short, with 8 bases between. The germline V gene encodes CDR1 SGHTA and CDR2 FQGNSA.